This T cell receptor (beta chain) derives from a study of regulatory T cells in long-lasting Graves disease. Overall study: Over 5 years of antithyroid drugs plus positive TSH receptor antibodies defined persistent Graves' disease.

TCR beta libraries were built with iRepertoire HTBI primers and Arm-PCR of CDR3 regions. TCRdb reprocessed the multiplex PCR reads with MiXCR, giving one entry per CDR3 protein. The repertoire holds over 450,000 distinct CDR3 sequences, with 20% to 25% as singletons. Time point: persistent/refractory GD, antithyroid drugs over 5 years with positive TRAb. From RNA extracted from PBMCs, the TCR library was made. In this sample, this clonotype turned up a few times. Germline V gene data show CDR1 as SEHNR and CDR2 as FQNEAQ (reference sequence). This CDR3 spans 14 amino acids. V lost 3 bases, J lost 1 base, and 9 bases lay in between.

This TCR came from a female donor with Graves disease. The V gene is TRBV7-9, the J gene TRBJ1-1; unclear D gene. This specimen was peripheral blood mononuclear cells (PBMCs), taken when the disease was refractory, from a patient treated with antithyroid drugs. The CDR3 loop is CASSFKRWNTEAFF. In nucleotides, the CDR3 is TGTGCCAGCAGCTTTAAACGGTGGAACACTGAAGCTTTCTTT. Supplemented by reference TRBV7-9 and TRBJ1-1, the full variable domain reads DTGVSQNPRHKITKRGQNVTFRCDPISEHNRLYWYRQTLGQGPEFLTYFQNEAQLEKSRLLSDRFSAERPKGSFSTLEIQRTEQGDSAMYLCASSFKRWNTEAFFGQGTRLTVV.